The T cell receptor beta chain described here comes from a study of blood T cell repertoires in COVID-19. Across the whole study: The United States, Italy and Spain supplied acute and convalescent COVID-19 samples.

Those enrolled, adults aged about 18 to 89 years, came from around 24 US areas. Categorization into cohorts depended on clinical history that participants reported. Germline V gene sequence: CDR1 KGHDR, CDR2 SFDVKD. The CDR3 totals 13 residues. Trimming removed 9 bases from V and 4 bases from J, with 13 bases in between. Authors' processing steps: The authors estimated nucleated cell counts from reference gene primer amplification. The method was immunoSEQ multiplex PCR; TCRdb's version includes in-frame clones alone and lacks a portion of them. D and trimming come from the DNA, and the V and J calls and clone size come from that table. The sample includes some 240,000 clones, about 87% of them seen just once.

The material sequenced was PBMCs or T cells enriched from blood (not recorded which). This rearrangement joins TRBV24-1 to TRBJ2-3, with D tentatively TRBD1 (5 bases). This receptor was obtained from a woman between 40 and 55 years old who had been exposed to COVID-19. The CDR3 region is CATGHGLSDTQYF. In DNA, the CDR3 is TGTGCCACCGGACATGGATTGTCAGATACGCAGTATTTT.